The entry that follows covers one T cell receptor (beta chain) sequence. The antigen is unknown. These data belong to a study of cytomegalovirus exposure and HLA in healthy donors. Study results and caveats: HLA-A and HLA-B allele assignments for most subjects were reportedly predicted accurately using TCR beta sequences.

V dropped 5 bases and J dropped 6; count of bases not matched to a gene: 3. This CDR3 has 12 residues. Germline loops: CDR1 PRHDT, CDR2 FYEKMQ (reference sequence). A multiplex PCR was run with 60 Vbeta primers and 13 Jbeta primers. In the authors' workflow: Roughly 12 million shared chains were among around 80 million unique TCR beta chains counted in a later analysis. Profiling relied on immunoSEQ multiplex PCR, and the TCRdb table lists in-frame clones only, not all of them. D and trimming were read from the DNA, whereas the V and J calls and clone size are those reported in that table. The data show about 220,000 clones, 76% seen once.

The sequenced material came from PBMCs. This TCR was recovered from a man between 18 and 29 years old in good health and CMV-seronegative. The rearrangement links TRBV13 to TRBJ2-7; TRBD1 matches at 8 bases. CDR3 coding DNA: TGTGCCAGCAGCAAGGACAGGGCCGAGCAGTACTTC. Its translation is CASSKDRAEQYF.